These 8 T cell receptor beta chains originate from one sample sequenced in a study of blood T cell repertoires in COVID-19 (TCRdb year 2020). Preparation of the library involved the immunoSEQ multiplex PCR assay. TCRdb stores this immuneACCESS table with in-frame sequences only. Part of the clones is absent; in the studies checked, under half of the shortfall reflects unresolved V genes, and no reason is known for the rest. For this sample there are some 530,000 clones; more than 85% appear just once. Of the sample, just over 8% is held by the ten largest clones. Sample: PBMCs or T cells enriched from blood (not recorded which). Source of these receptors: a woman aged 60-70 years who had recovered from COVID-19.

The chain recombines TRBV20-1 with TRBJ2-3; weak D call: TRBD1 (5 bases). Looked up from germline, CDR1 is DFQATT and CDR2 is SNEGSKA (reference sequence). The CDR3 has 13 amino acids. Trimming took 3 bases from V and 2 from J, leaving 9 bases between them. CDR3 DNA sequence: TGCAGTGCTAGTCAGGGAACCACAGATACGCAGTATTTT. Amino acid sequence: CSASQGTTDTQYF.

The V call is TRBV3-1 (or the pseudogene TRBV3-2), the J call TRBJ2-3; TRBD1 might be the D (5 bases). Germline assignment: CDR1 LGHDT and CDR2 YNNKEL (reference sequence). Deletions cut 1 base from V and 4 bases from J, with 12 bases between. The CDR3 length is 15 residues. The CDR3 loop is CASSQVGPVADTQYF. CDR3 nucleotides: TGTGCCAGCAGCCAAGTGGGGCCAGTCGCAGATACGCAGTATTTT.

This chain uses TRBV19 with TRBJ1-4, with 9 bases aligning to TRBD1. The trim removed 3 bases at V and 4 bases at J, leaving 3 bases unmatched. Germline V gives CDR1 LNHDA, CDR2 SQIVND (reference sequence). CDR3 length equals 15 residues. The chain's CDR3 is CASSIGDRVNEKLFF. CDR3 nucleotides: TGTGCCAGTAGTATTGGGGACAGGGTTAATGAAAAACTGTTTTTT.

V gene TRBV19 combines with J gene TRBJ1-1; maybe TRBD1 (6 bases). The germline V gene encodes CDR1 LNHDA and CDR2 SQIVND (reference sequence). The CDR3 spans 13 residues. With 5 bases removed from V and 7 bases from J, the gap between germline ends came to 14 bases. CDR3 region: CASSFRGGGEAFF. DNA of the CDR3: TGTGCCAGTAGTTTCAGGGGTGGAGGTGAAGCTTTCTTT.

The chain couples TRBV5-1 to TRBJ2-7, with 11 nucleotides matching TRBD1. This CDR3 has 16 residues. Germline V gives CDR1 SGHRS, CDR2 YFSETQ. The ends lost 0 bases at V and 2 bases at J; junction bases unmatched: 4. The CDR3 loop is CASSLGTGGFPYEQYV. The CDR3 DNA is TGCGCCAGCAGCTTGGGGACAGGGGGCTTCCCCTACGAGCAGTACGTC.

This chain uses TRBV7-8 with TRBJ2-7, with D possibly TRBD1 on 5 matching bases. The V and J ends lost 1 base and 3 bases respectively, with 10 bases between them. CDR1 is SGHVS and CDR2 is FQNEAQ in the germline V gene. CDR3 length: 14 residues. The CDR3 here is CASSLGRELYEQYV. The CDR3 DNA reads TGTGCCAGCAGCTTAGGCAGGGAACTCTACGAGCAGTACGTC.

The chain is built from TRBV20-1 and TRBJ1-3; D uncertain. Per the germline V gene, CDR1 is DFQATT and CDR2 is SNEGSKA (reference sequence). Trimming stripped 6 bases from V and 4 bases from J, with 7 bases between. This CDR3 contains 11 residues. The CDR3 sequence: CSAVRGNTIYF. CDR3 nucleotides: TGCAGTGCAGTGCGCGGAAACACCATATATTTT.

J is TRBJ1-5 and V is TRBV24-1; tentative D call: TRBD1 (5 bases). The germline CDR1 and CDR2 sequences are KGHDR and SFDVKD. V dropped 3 bases and J dropped 0 bases, with 11 bases sitting between them. The CDR3 has 16 residues. The CDR3 nucleotides read TGTGCCACCAGTGATGCCGGACATTATAGCAATCAGCCCCAGCATTTT. Translated: CATSDAGHYSNQPQHF.